This TCR beta chain comes out of a study of beta chain features in type 1 diabetes. Whole-study findings and limits: In all four CD4+ subsets, TCRB CDR3 length was significantly, moderately reduced in type 1 diabetes.

Concerning this clone: Its antigen is unidentified.

What was sequenced were expressed TCRB transcripts, since all of the isolated RNA had been reverse transcribed. Measured with immunoSEQ multiplex PCR; TCRdb has only the in-frame clones, and not every one. This sample has 40,000 to 55,000 clones, with around 40% found just once. The J segment lost 4 bases and the V segment lost 6 bases, leaving 5 bases of the junction unmatched. The germline gives CDR1 MDHEN, CDR2 SYDVKM. The length of the CDR3 is 14 residues. The rearrangement uses TRBV28 and TRBJ1-2; 10 bases are shared with TRBD1. The sequence derives from a man younger than 45 with type 1 diabetes. Sequencing used stem cell memory CD4+ T cells from blood. CDR3 bases: TGTGCCAGCAGCCCGGACAGGGGGGGCTATGGCTACACCTTC. It specifies CASSPDRGGYGYTF.